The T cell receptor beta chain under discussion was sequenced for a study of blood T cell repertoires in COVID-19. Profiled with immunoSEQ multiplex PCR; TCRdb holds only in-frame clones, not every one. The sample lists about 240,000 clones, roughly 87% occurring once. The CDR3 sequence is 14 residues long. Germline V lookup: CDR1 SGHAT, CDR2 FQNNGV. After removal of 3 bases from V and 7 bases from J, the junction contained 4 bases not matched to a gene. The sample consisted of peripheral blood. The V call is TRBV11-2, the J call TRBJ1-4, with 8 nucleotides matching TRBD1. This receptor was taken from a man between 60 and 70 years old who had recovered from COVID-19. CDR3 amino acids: CASSFTGTGEKLFF. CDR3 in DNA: TGTGCCAGCAGCTTTACCGGGACAGGTGAAAAACTGTTTTTT.